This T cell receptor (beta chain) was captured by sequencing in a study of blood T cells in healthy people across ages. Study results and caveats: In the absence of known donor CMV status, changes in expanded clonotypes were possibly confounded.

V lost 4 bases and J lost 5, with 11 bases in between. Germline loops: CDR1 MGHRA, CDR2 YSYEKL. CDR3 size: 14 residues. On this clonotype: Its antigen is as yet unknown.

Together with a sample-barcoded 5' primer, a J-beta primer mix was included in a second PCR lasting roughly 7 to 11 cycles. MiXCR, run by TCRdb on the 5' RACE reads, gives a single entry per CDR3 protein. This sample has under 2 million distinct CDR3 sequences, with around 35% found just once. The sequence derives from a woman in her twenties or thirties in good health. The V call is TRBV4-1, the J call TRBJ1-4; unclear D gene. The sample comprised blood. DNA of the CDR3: TGCGCCAGCAGCCGTATCAGCAAAAATGAAAAACTGTTTTTT. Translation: CASSRISKNEKLFF.